This entry describes one T cell receptor beta chain. Its target is unknown. The CDR3 has 15 residues. The germline V gene encodes CDR1 SGHTA and CDR2 FQGNSA. V dropped 0 bases and J dropped 5; count of bases not matched to a gene: 5. This entry belongs to a study of identical twins. Study-level findings and limits: The more abundant beta clonotypes in cord blood had fewer insertions, and memory repertoires did not show this. Invariant MAIT and iNKT cells may have partly biased zero-insertion analyses. Monozygotic twins shared more out-of-frame TCR alpha than recombination models predicted.

From the 5' RACE reads, TCRdb called clonotypes with MiXCR, one entry per CDR3 protein. The table includes about 460,000 distinct CDR3 sequences, 13% to 15% detected once. The same data also went into a second study, on yellow fever vaccine responses in identical twins. That report notes: Reports say the vaccine T cell response in twins looked partly convergent and partly personalized.

The V call is TRBV7-2, the J call TRBJ2-5, with 8 positions matching TRBD1. The TCR was taken from a woman aged 18 to 35 in good health. The sequenced sample consisted of CD4+ T cells sorted from blood. CDR3 coding DNA: TGTGCCAGCAGCTTAGCGGCAGGGGGCTGGGAGACCCAGTACTTC. Translation: CASSLAAGGWETQYF.